This T cell receptor (beta chain) emerged from a study of blood T cell repertoires in COVID-19. Study summary: Acute and convalescent COVID-19 specimens originated in the United States, Italy and Spain. PBMCs, B-cell-depleted T cells, or T cells provided the cDNA or gDNA that made up the material.

Germline CDR1 MNHEY, CDR2 SVGAGI. The CDR3 runs to 14 residues. Trimming took 6 bases from V and 4 from J, leaving 15 bases between them. Authors' analysis steps: Amplifying reference gene primers gave estimates of nucleated cell counts. Generated by immunoSEQ multiplex PCR, the TCRdb table keeps only in-frame clones and is missing some. V, J and clone size were drawn from that table, and D and trimming were deduced from the DNA. The sample has 100,000 to 150,000 clones; almost 70% are singletons. The chain combines TRBV6-5 with TRBJ1-2, with D tentatively TRBD1 (5 bases). The TCR comes from a woman in her 70s with acute or convalescent COVID-19. Sequenced material: peripheral blood. CDR3 coding DNA: TGTGCCAGCAGAAGAGACGGGGGACTCTATGGCTACACCTTC. Encoded protein: CASRRDGGLYGYTF.